This entry lists 26 T cell receptor beta chains sequenced from one sample in a study of radiotherapy plus CTLA-4 blockade in lung cancer. TCRdb's copy holds only in-frame clones and misses some; the assay was immunoSEQ multiplex PCR. The table includes about 23,000 clones, 71% detected once. Material: peripheral blood, obtained from a patient treated with radiotherapy plus ipilimumab. The receptors shown here come from a human donor with non-small cell lung cancer whose response to radiotherapy plus ipilimumab could not be evaluated.

This clone turned up a few times. V usage is TRBV10-3 and J usage is TRBJ1-5, with 8 bases that match TRBD1. J was trimmed by 6 bases and V by 0 bases; bases with no gene match: 7. The CDR3 extends over 16 amino acids. Germline CDR1 and CDR2: ENHRY and SYGVKD. The CDR3 loop reads CAISESGRGHGQPQHF. The CDR3 coding sequence is TGTGCCATCAGTGAGTCCGGCAGGGGGCATGGTCAGCCCCAGCATTTT.

V and J are TRBV30 and TRBJ1-4; tentatively, D is TRBD1 (5 bases). The germline V gene has CDR1 GTSNPN and CDR2 SVGIG (reference sequence). Trimming took off 5 bases at V and 8 bases at J, with 18 bases between the two ends. This CDR3 spans 14 amino acids. CDR3 bases: TGTGCCTGGGCCCGCGGGGGGAGGTGGGAAAAACTGTTTTTT. It translates to CAWARGGRWEKLFF.

The genes are TRBV10-2 and TRBJ1-6; TRBD1 agrees at 8 bases. The germline V gene has CDR1 WSHSY and CDR2 SAAADI. V trimming: 5 bases; J trimming: 11 bases; junction bases outside the gene matches: 8. The CDR3 is made up of 14 amino acids. DNA for the CDR3: TGCGCCAGCAGTTTGGACAGGGCTCGGGCACCCCTCCACTTT. Its protein product is CASSLDRARAPLHF.

The gene calls are TRBV19 and TRBJ2-1, with 10 bases fitting TRBD2. Looked up from germline, CDR1 is LNHDA and CDR2 is SQIVND (reference sequence). Trimming took 10 bases from V and 6 from J; bases not matched to a gene: 12. This CDR3 has 15 residues. The CDR3 region has the DNA TGTGCCACCAAATGGGTTCTAGCGGGAGCCAATGAGCAGTTCTTC. Residues: CATKWVLAGANEQFF.

This clone has only one observation. The chain employs TRBV28 and TRBJ1-1; D is possibly TRBD1 (5 bases). CDR3 length: 15 amino acids. Deletions cut 5 bases from V and 4 bases from J, with 17 bases between. Germline V gene sequence: CDR1 MDHEN, CDR2 SYDVKM. The CDR3 bases are TGTGCCAGCAGTCTCCCGCTGGGGGGAGGCACTGAAGCTTTCTTT. As protein: CASSLPLGGGTEAFF. Based on the CDR3 plus reference TRBV28 and TRBJ1-1, the full variable domain is DVKVTQSSRYLVKRTGEKVFLECVQDMDHENMFWYRQDPGLGLRLIYFSYDVKMKEKGDIPEGYSVSREKKERFSLILESASTNQTSMYLCASSLPLGGGTEAFFGQGTRLTVV.

The V gene is TRBV7-8, the J gene TRBJ1-1; a possible D gene is TRBD1 (6 bases). This CDR3 has 16 amino acids. Germline-derived CDR1 and CDR2 are SGHVS and FQNEAQ. Trimming took 3 bases from V and 0 from J, leaving 14 bases between them. The CDR3 loop reads CASSLQTGTLNTEAFF. The CDR3 nucleotides are TGTGCCAGCAGCTTGCAGACCGGGACACTGAACACTGAAGCTTTCTTT.

The rearrangement joins TRBV7-2 to TRBJ2-7; TRBD2 is a possible D gene (6 bases). The V gene's germline CDR1 is SGHTA and CDR2 FQGNSA. CDR3 length: 13 amino acids. V shed 5 bases and J shed 6 bases, with 14 bases lying between them. This CDR3 reads CASSRDLGLEQYF. In nucleotides, the CDR3 is TGTGCCAGCAGCAGGGACTTGGGGCTCGAGCAGTACTTC.

This clone was observed a handful of times. This chain links TRBV27 with TRBJ1-2; 10 bases agree with TRBD1. CDR3 length: 16 amino acids. J was trimmed by 2 bases and V by 6 bases; bases with no gene match: 9. CDR1 and CDR2 (germline): MNHEY, SMNVEV (reference sequence). The CDR3 DNA follows: TGTGCCAGCAGCGTGGGACCGGGACAGGGGAACTATGGCTACACCTTC. Protein: CASSVGPGQGNYGYTF.

Here the CDR3 reads CASSFGTSGVLTDTQYF. The CDR3 DNA reads TGTGCCAGCAGCTTCGGGACTAGCGGGGTTCTCACAGATACGCAGTATTTT. The chain employs TRBV9 and TRBJ2-3; 13 bases align to TRBD2. CDR3 length: 17 amino acids. V gave up 4 bases and J gave up 2 bases; unmatched junction bases: 7. Germline V lookup: CDR1 SGDLS, CDR2 YYNGEE.

The chain recombines TRBV9 with TRBJ2-5, with a tentative D call TRBD2 (6 bases). The CDR3 consists of 15 residues. Trimming cost V 6 bases and J 5 bases, with 20 bases left between them. Per the germline V gene, CDR1 is SGDLS and CDR2 is YYNGEE. The CDR3 nucleotides read TGTGCCAGCACCCCTTTCGTGGGAGGACGGGAGACCCAGTACTTC. This sequence encodes CASTPFVGGRETQYF.

This clone came up a few times. This chain links TRBV6-5 with TRBJ1-2; D ambiguous. V lost 5 bases to trimming and J lost 10 bases, with 14 bases between them. CDR1 is MNHEY and CDR2 is SVGAGI in the germline V gene. This CDR3 comprises 12 residues. The CDR3 protein is CASSRPSSDYTF. CDR3 DNA sequence: TGTGCCAGCAGTCGCCCCAGTTCTGACTACACCTTC.

This chain links TRBV4-1 with TRBJ2-7, with unresolved D. V lost 0 bases and J lost 10, with 10 bases in between. This CDR3 has 12 amino acids. CDR1 is MGHRA, CDR2 YSYEKL, per germline. The CDR3 region has the DNA TGCGCCAGCAGCCAAGATCTCGGGTTCCAGTACTTC. This gives the protein CASSQDLGFQYF.

The genes are TRBV5-1 and TRBJ2-7; D perhaps matches TRBD2 (6 bases). Trimming cost V 7 bases and J 2 bases, with 25 bases left between them. CDR1 and CDR2 from the germline V gene are SGHRS and YFSETQ. There are 17 residues in the CDR3. CDR3 bases: TGCGCCAGCTGCAAGGAGTTCGGGCTAGGACTACCCTACGAGCAGTACTTC. It is translated as CASCKEFGLGLPYEQYF.

In its sample, this clone was seen once. The genes are TRBV19 and TRBJ2-5, with 11 bases fitting TRBD1. CDR1 and CDR2 (germline): LNHDA, SQIVND (reference sequence). Trimming at V came to 8 bases and at J to 5 bases, leaving 7 bases not matched to a gene. The length of the CDR3 is 14 residues. CDR3 sequence: CASSRTGGKETQYF. In DNA form, the CDR3 reads TGTGCCAGTTCCCGGACAGGGGGCAAGGAGACCCAGTACTTC.

The V and J genes are TRBV7-9 and TRBJ2-1, with 7 nucleotides matching TRBD2. CDR3 length: 14 amino acids. The germline V gene has CDR1 SEHNR and CDR2 FQNEAQ (reference sequence). V gave up 1 base and J gave up 10 bases; unmatched junction bases: 7. The CDR3 loop is CASSLELASSEQFF. As DNA, the CDR3 is TGTGCCAGCAGCTTAGAACTAGCGTCCTCGGAGCAGTTCTTC.

The sample holds one count of this clone. V and J are TRBV2 and TRBJ1-2; D might be TRBD1 (5 bases). This CDR3 has 16 amino acids. With 6 bases removed from V and 4 bases from J, the gap between germline ends came to 21 bases. CDR1 is SNHLY and CDR2 is FYNNEI in the germline V gene. The chain's CDR3 is CASRDYEGRGVYGYTF. The DNA for the CDR3 is TGTGCCAGCAGGGACTATGAAGGCCGGGGCGTCTATGGCTACACCTTC.

There are a few counts of this clone. The rearrangement links TRBV6-5 to TRBJ2-1, with TRBD2 identical over 9 bases. The CDR3 has 16 amino acids. The V and J ends lost 1 base and 6 bases, in that order; junction bases with no gene match: 7. The germline CDR1 and CDR2 sequences are MNHEY and SVGAGI. The CDR3 DNA is TGTGCCAGCAGTTACTTCTATAGCGGGAGTGGCAATGAGCAGTTCTTC. It codes for CASSYFYSGSGNEQFF.

V gene TRBV11-2 combines with J gene TRBJ2-3; 8 nucleotides agree with TRBD2. The CDR3 spans 15 residues. V shed 6 bases, J shed 3 bases, and the junction held 8 bases outside the gene matches. Germline loops: CDR1 SGHAT, CDR2 FQNNGV. DNA of the CDR3: TGTGCCAGCAGAACCTCCGGGAGGGCGACAGATACGCAGTATTTT. It specifies CASRTSGRATDTQYF.

The chain's CDR3 is CASSQQYSTDTQYF. Written as DNA, the CDR3 is TGTGCCAGCAGCCAACAGTATAGCACAGATACGCAGTATTTT. The rearrangement uses TRBV6-4 and TRBJ2-3; D not resolved. Trimming left V 6 bases short and J 0 bases short, with 10 bases between. This CDR3 has 14 residues. The V gene's germline CDR1 is MRHNA and CDR2 SNTAGT.

This sequence joins TRBV27 and TRBJ1-1; no firm D call. The CDR3 runs 11 residues. Germline V lookup: CDR1 MNHEY, CDR2 SMNVEV (reference sequence). Trimming cost V 5 bases and J 3 bases, with 4 bases left between them. The CDR3 loop reads CASSDYTEAFF. The CDR3 DNA sequence: TGTGCCAGCAGTGACTACACTGAAGCTTTCTTT.

The rearrangement links TRBV11-2 to TRBJ2-7; the D gene is possibly TRBD2 (7 bases). This CDR3 is 16 amino acids long. Germline assignment: CDR1 SGHAT and CDR2 FQNNGV. V lost 1 base to trimming and J lost 2 bases, with 15 bases between them. CDR3: CASSLGRGPGAYEQYF. The CDR3 DNA reads TGTGCCAGCAGCTTAGGGCGGGGGCCCGGGGCCTACGAGCAGTACTTC.

The V and J genes are TRBV20-1 and TRBJ1-1; no clear D gene. Between the trimmed V and J ends, which lost 5 bases and 6 bases, there was a span of 10 bases. Germline V gene sequence: CDR1 DFQATT, CDR2 SNEGSKA (reference sequence). This CDR3 has 11 amino acids. CDR3 in amino acids: CSAARGSEAFF. The CDR3 DNA follows: TGCAGTGCTGCTCGGGGTTCTGAAGCTTTCTTT.

The chain has TRBV2 and TRBJ2-1; perhaps TRBD1 as D (6 bases). The V gene lost 2 bases and the J gene lost 9 bases, with 14 bases spanning the gap. This CDR3 comprises 14 residues. Germline CDR1 SNHLY, CDR2 FYNNEI. The CDR3 sequence is CASSEPTGRGEQFF. In nucleotides, the CDR3 is TGTGCCAGCAGTGAACCGACAGGCCGGGGTGAGCAGTTCTTC.

This sequence joins TRBV19 and TRBJ1-4, with unresolved D. V was clipped by 4 bases and J by 4 bases, with 16 bases between them. The germline gives CDR1 LNHDA, CDR2 SQIVND (reference sequence). The CDR3 totals 16 residues. The CDR3 protein is CASSTDGGLLNEKLFF. DNA of the CDR3: TGTGCCAGTAGTACGGACGGAGGACTACTTAATGAAAAACTGTTTTTT.

This clone occurred a few times. The rearrangement uses TRBV4-1 and TRBJ2-7; 12 positions match TRBD2. The CDR3 is 15 amino acids. Germline CDR1 reads MGHRA; CDR2 reads YSYEKL. The J segment lost 7 bases and the V segment lost 4 bases, leaving 8 bases of the junction unmatched. As DNA, the CDR3 is TGCGCCAGCAGCCTCTCTAGCGGGAGGGCCGAAGAGCAGTACTTC. Its translation is CASSLSSGRAEEQYF.

This clone was picked up a small number of times. This chain uses TRBV5-3 with TRBJ1-5, with TRBD1 matching over 9 bases. TRBV5-3 is an open reading frame, and its role is uncertain. V shed 4 bases, J shed 5 bases, and the junction held 16 bases outside the gene matches. The CDR3 loop spans 18 amino acids. CDR3 nucleotides: TGTGCCAGAAGCGTGGAAAATAGGACAGGGGACCAGGATCAGCCCCAGCATTTT. Its protein is CARSVENRTGDQDQPQHF.